This T cell receptor (beta chain) was sequenced for a study of T cell responses to AZD1222 COVID-19 vaccine. Regarding the study as a whole: Sampling that yielded the repertoires occurred only after the peak T cell response. Vaccine-associated CD4 TCRs spanned spike, dominant at 160-218 and 743-854. Breadth and depth of Spike-specific TCRs rose after two AZD1222 doses.

Per germline, CDR1 SGHVS and CDR2 FNYEAQ. The CDR3 contains 15 residues. V lost 7 bases and J lost 0; bases outside the gene matches: 4. Libraries were prepared by immunoSEQ multiplex PCR; TCRdb keeps only in-frame clonotypes and omits some of them. Here the sample spans about 100,000 clones, 75% to 95% being singletons. Comment on this clone: Its antigen is currently unknown.

Sample: peripheral blood, taken 28 days after the second AZD1222 dose. The TCR sequence derives from an adult who received the AZD1222 COVID-19 vaccine. This chain uses TRBV7-6 with TRBJ2-5; 11 nucleotides line up with TRBD2. CDR3 sequence (DNA): TGTGCCAGCACCCTTAGCGGGGGGGACCAAGAGACCCAGTACTTC. Translation gives CASTLSGGDQETQYF.